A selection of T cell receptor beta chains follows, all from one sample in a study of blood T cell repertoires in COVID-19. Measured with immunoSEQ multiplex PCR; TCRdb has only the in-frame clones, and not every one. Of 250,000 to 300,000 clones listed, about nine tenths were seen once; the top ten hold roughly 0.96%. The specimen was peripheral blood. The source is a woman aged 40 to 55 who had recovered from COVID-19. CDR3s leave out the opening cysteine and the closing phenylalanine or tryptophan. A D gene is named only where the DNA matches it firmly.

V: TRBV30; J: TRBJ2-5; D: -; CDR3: ALDRNQETQY
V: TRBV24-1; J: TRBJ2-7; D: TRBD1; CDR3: ATSDLSTGSEQY
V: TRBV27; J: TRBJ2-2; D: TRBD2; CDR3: ASSPIAGGETGELF
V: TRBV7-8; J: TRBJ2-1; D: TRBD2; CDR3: ASSFRTSGYNEQF
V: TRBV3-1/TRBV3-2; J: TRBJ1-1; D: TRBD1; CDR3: ASSLTGEAEAF
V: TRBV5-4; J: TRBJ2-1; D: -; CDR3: ASSLHGTPEQF
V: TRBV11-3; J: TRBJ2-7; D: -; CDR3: ASSLVDTGEQY
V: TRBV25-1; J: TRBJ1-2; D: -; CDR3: ASSAGYGYT
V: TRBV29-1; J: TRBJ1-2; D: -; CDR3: SVDPGQNLGYT
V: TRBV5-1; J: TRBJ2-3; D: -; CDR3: ASSLARGIALTDTQY
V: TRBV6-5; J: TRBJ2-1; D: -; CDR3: ASSYSRVYNEQF
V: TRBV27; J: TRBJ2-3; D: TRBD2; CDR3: ASSYAGRGPDTQY
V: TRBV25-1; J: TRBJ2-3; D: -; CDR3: ASSRRDWGTDTQY
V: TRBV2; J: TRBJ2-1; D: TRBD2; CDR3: ASHRLSSGRANEQF
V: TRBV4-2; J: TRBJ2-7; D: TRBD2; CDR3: ASSQTSGSSYEQY
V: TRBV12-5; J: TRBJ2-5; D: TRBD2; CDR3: ASGLDAGLAGGLFQETQY
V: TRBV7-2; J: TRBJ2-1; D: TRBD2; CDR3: ASSFRIAGANNEQF
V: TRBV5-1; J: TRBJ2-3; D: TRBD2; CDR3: ASTRVGGRAGDTQY
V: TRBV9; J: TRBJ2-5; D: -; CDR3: ASSVAVTGGGLEETQY
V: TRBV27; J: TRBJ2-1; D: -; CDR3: ASSLSVENEQF
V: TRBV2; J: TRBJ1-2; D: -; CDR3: ASSPQNYGYT
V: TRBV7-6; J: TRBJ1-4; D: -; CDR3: ASSLGSAGTNEKLF
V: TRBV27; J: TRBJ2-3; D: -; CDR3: ASSLQVSRGRNTQY
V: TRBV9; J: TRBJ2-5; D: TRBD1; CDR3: ASSKAGTGEETQY
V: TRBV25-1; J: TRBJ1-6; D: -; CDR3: ASTGGVGGSPLH
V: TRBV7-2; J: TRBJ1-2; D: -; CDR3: ASSLVSGDYGYT
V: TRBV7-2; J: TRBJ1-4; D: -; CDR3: ASSLRGVATNEKLF
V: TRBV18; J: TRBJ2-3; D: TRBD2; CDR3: ASSPPTSGSTDTQY
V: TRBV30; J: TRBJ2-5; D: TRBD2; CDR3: AWGSGRVQETQY
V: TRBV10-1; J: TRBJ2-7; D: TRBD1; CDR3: ASSEGQGYEQY
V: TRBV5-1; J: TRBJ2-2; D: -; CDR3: ASKLPGDTGELF
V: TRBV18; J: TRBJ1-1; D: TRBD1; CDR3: ASSGQGGTTEAF
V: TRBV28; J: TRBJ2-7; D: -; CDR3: ASGQSYEQY
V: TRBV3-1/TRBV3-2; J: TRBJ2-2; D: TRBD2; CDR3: ASSRRETGELF
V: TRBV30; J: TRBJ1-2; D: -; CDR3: AWQPTDWVGDGYT
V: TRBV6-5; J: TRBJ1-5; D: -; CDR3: ASRLSGDNQPQH
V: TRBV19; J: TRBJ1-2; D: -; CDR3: ASQADGVNYGYT
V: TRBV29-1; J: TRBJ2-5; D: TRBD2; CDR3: SVDGREGLMTQY
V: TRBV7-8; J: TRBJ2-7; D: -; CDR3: ASSLEGAHYEQY
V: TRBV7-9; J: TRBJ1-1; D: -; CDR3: ASTPNINTEAF
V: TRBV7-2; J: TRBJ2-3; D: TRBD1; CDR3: ASSLVGRTGGADTQY
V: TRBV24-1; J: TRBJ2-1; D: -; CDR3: ATSDFLGEQF
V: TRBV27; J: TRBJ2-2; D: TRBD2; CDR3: ASSEAGRLF
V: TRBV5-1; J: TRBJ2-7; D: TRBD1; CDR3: ASSWDRGAYEQY